This entry describes one T cell receptor beta chain. The antigen is unknown. A template switching step added UMIs, each with a 6-nucleotide sample barcode. TCRdb re-called the 5' RACE reads, yielding one record per CDR3 amino acid sequence without DNA. The sample features 150,000 to 200,000 distinct CDR3 sequences, with approximately 7.4% in its top ten. The length of the CDR3 is 14 residues. This sample was taken from a study of monozygotic twins with inflammatory bowel disease. Whole-study results and caveats: Healthy twins shared more clonotypes with others than IBD patients, most markedly active ones. Immunosuppressive treatments differing between patients may have added repertoire variability.

The sequenced sample was blood. This clonotype originated in a human donor with ulcerative colitis or Crohn's disease, or a healthy co-twin of an affected twin (not recorded which). This sequence joins TRBV12-3 or TRBV12-4 and TRBJ1-4; TCRdb names TRBD1, which stays unverified in the absence of DNA. CDR3 amino acids: CASSTQGRGEKLFF.